This TCR beta chain was captured in a study of cytomegalovirus exposure and HLA in healthy donors. This clone showed up just a few times. What it binds is not known. Overall study results and limits: Follow-up analysis seemed to connect common viral pathogens with several of the most significant clusters identified.

Germline V CDR1 and CDR2: SNHLY, FYNNEI. V was shortened by 3 bases and J by 4 bases, with 12 bases between the two germline ends. The CDR3 is 14 residues long. The PCR employed 60 Vbeta primers together with 13 Jbeta primers. Profiling relied on immunoSEQ multiplex PCR, and the TCRdb table lists in-frame clones only, not all of them. The table has around 140,000 clones, approximately 80% seen once. V and J are TRBV2 and TRBJ1-1; no definite D call. The TCR comes from a woman aged 40 to 50 in good health and CMV-seropositive. Sequencing was performed on PBMCs. CDR3 coding DNA: TGTGCCAGCAGTGAGGCGGGAAGTGGCACTGAAGCTTTCTTT. Protein: CASSEAGSGTEAFF. The full variable domain, completed using reference TRBV2 and TRBJ1-1, is EPEVTQTPSHQVTQMGQEVILRCVPISNHLYFYWYRQILGQKVEFLVSFYNNEISEKSEIFDDQFSVERPDGSNFTLKIRSTKLEDSAMYFCASSEAGSGTEAFFGQGTRLTVV.